The count of the clone carrying this TCR beta chain is one. Its cognate antigen is unknown. The repertoire was sequenced with immunoSEQ multiplex PCR; TCRdb's copy has only in-frame clones and lacks some. The data contain about 40,000 clones, 87% of them singletons. These data come from a study of PD-1 blockade in classical Hodgkin lymphoma. Notes on the study in general: Researchers reported that CD4+ TCR diversity, though not CD8+, rose significantly by C4D1. Still unresolved is the cause of the repertoire differences, which may be disease activity or prior therapy. Newly diagnosed patients reportedly had lower baseline TCR diversity than healthy donors. Diversity similar to that of newly diagnosed patients was seen at baseline in complete responders.

J was trimmed by 6 bases and V by 2 bases; bases with no gene match: 4. Germline lookup yields CDR1 MDHEN and CDR2 SYDVKM. The CDR3 has 14 residues. Brentuximab vedotin exposure varied, and every patient relapsed after autologous stem cell transplantation. The sequence was obtained from a human donor with classical Hodgkin lymphoma. The chain carries TRBV28 and TRBJ2-1; 7 positions match TRBD2. The source material was peripheral blood mononuclear cells (PBMCs), sampled at baseline. DNA for the CDR3: TGTGCCAGCAGTTTAAGGGGAGGGTTCAATGAGCAGTTCTTC. It yields the protein CASSLRGGFNEQFF.